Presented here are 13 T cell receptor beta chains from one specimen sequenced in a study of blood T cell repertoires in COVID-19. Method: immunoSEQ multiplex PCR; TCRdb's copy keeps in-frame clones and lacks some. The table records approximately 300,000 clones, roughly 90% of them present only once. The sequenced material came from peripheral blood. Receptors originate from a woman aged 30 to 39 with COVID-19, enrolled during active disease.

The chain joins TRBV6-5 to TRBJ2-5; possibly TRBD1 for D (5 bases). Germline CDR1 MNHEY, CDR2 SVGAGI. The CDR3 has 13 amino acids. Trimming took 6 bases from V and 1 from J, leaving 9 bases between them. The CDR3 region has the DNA TGTGCCAGCAGCCAGGACATCCAAGAGACCCAGTACTTC. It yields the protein CASSQDIQETQYF.

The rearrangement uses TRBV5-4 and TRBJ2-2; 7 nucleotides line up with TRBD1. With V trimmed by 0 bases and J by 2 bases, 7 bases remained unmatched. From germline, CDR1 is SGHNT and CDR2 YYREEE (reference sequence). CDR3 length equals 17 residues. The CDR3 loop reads CASSLAKGAENTGELFF. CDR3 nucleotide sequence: TGTGCCAGCAGCTTGGCGAAGGGGGCGGAAAACACCGGGGAGCTGTTTTTT.

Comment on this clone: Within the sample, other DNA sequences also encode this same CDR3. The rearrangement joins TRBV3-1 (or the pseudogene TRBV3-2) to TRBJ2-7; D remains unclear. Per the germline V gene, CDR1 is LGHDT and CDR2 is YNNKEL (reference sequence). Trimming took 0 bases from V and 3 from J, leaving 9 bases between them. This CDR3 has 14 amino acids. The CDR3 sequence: CASSQDRVSYEQYF. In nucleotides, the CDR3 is TGTGCCAGCAGCCAAGATCGAGTGAGCTACGAGCAGTACTTC.

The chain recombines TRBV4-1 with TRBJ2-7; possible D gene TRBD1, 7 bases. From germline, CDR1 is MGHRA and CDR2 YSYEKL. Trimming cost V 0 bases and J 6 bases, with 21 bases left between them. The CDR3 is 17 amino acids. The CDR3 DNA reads TGCGCCAGCAGCCAAGATCGGGGCAGGGGGGAAAGAGTCGAGCAGTACTTC. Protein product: CASSQDRGRGERVEQYF.

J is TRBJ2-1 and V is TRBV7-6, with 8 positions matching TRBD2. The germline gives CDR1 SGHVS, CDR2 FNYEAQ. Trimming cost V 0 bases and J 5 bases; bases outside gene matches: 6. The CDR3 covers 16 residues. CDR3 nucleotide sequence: TGTGCCAGCAGCTTAGCGATAGTAGCGGGAAACAATGAGCAGTTCTTC. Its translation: CASSLAIVAGNNEQFF. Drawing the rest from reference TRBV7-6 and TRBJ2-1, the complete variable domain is GAGVSQSPRYKVTKRGQDVALRCDPISGHVSLYWYRQALGQGPEFLTYFNYEAQQDKSGLPNDRFSAERPEGSISTLTIQRTEQRDSAMYRCASSLAIVAGNNEQFFGPGTRLTVL.

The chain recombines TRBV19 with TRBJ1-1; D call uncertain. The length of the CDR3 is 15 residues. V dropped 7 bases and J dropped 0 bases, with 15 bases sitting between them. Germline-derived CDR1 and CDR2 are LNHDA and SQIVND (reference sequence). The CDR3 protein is CASTNGRPMNTEAFF. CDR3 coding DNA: TGTGCCAGTACGAATGGCAGGCCCATGAACACTGAAGCTTTCTTT. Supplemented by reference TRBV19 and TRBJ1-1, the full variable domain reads DGGITQSPKYLFRKEGQNVTLSCEQNLNHDAMYWYRQDPGQGLRLIYYSQIVNDFQKGDIAEGYSVSREKKESFPLTVTSAQKNPTAFYLCASTNGRPMNTEAFFGQGTRLTVV.

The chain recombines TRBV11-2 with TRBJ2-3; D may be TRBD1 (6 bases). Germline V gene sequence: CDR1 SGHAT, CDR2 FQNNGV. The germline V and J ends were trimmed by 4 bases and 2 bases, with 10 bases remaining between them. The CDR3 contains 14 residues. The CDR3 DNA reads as TGTGCCAGCAGCTCGGGACAATTCACAGATACGCAGTATTTT. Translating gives CASSSGQFTDTQYF.

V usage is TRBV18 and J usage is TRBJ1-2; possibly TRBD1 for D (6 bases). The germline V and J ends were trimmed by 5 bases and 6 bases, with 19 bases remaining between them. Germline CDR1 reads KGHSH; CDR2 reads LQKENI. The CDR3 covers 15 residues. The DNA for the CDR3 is TGTGCCAGCTCAAGAACAGGGAACGGTTTGGATGGCTACACCTTC. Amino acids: CASSRTGNGLDGYTF.

Here the CDR3 reads CASSFGLAGGIYNEQFF. CDR3 sequence (DNA): TGTGCCAGCAGCTTCGGACTAGCGGGAGGGATCTACAATGAGCAGTTCTTC. The gene calls are TRBV11-2 and TRBJ2-1, with 15 nucleotides matching TRBD2. This CDR3 is built from 17 residues. The V gene end was trimmed by 3 bases and the J gene end by 3 bases; junction bases not matched to a gene: 3. Germline V gene lookup returns CDR1 SGHAT and CDR2 FQNNGV.

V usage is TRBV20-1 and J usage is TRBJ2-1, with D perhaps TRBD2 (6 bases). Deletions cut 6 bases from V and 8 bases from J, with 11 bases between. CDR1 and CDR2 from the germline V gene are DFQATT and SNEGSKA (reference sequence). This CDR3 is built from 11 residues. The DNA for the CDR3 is TGCAGTGCCGACTGGGGGGATGAGCAGTTCTTC. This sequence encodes CSADWGDEQFF.

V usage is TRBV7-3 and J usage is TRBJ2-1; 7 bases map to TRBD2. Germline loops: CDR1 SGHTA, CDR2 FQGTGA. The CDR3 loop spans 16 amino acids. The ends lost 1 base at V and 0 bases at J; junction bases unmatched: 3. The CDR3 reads CASSLRSGASYNEQFF. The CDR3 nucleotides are TGTGCCAGCAGCTTAAGGAGCGGGGCCTCCTACAATGAGCAGTTCTTC. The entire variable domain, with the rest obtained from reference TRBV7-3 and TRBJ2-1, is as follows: GAGVSQTPSNKVTEKGKYVELRCDPISGHTALYWYRQSLGQGPEFLIYFQGTGAADDSGLPNDRFFAVRPEGSVSTLKIQRTERGDSAVYLCASSLRSGASYNEQFFGPGTRLTVL.

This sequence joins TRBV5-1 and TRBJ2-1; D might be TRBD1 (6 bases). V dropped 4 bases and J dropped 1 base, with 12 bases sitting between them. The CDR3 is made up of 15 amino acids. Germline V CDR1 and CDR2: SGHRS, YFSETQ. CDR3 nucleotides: TGCGCCAGCAGCCTCGGGACACTTTCCTACAATGAGCAGTTCTTC. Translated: CASSLGTLSYNEQFF.

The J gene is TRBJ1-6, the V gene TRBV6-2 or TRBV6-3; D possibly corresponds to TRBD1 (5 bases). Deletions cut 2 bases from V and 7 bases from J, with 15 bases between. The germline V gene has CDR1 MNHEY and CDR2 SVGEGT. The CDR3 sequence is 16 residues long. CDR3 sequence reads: CASSYRFGGNNSPLHF. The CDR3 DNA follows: TGTGCCAGCAGTTACCGTTTCGGGGGGAACAATTCACCCCTCCACTTT.